What follows are 16 T cell receptor beta chains derived from one specimen sequenced in a study of T cell repertoires in cytomegalovirus infection. The antigens of these receptors remain unknown. TCRdb reprocessed the reads via MiXCR and lists one record per CDR3 protein. Altogether about 830,000 distinct CDR3 sequences are present, 30% to 35% being singletons, with the ten largest covering 9.5% to 15%. Source: cultured CD8+ T cells from PBMCs, taken from culture after CMV antigen stimulation. Receptor source: a human donor in good health (CMV status not recorded). Some clones in this sample may be carry-over from other donors' samples.

V gene TRBV9 combines with J gene TRBJ2-1, with D unclear. The CDR3 is 13 residues long. V lost 0 bases to trimming and J lost 7 bases, with 8 bases between them. Germline values: CDR1 SGDLS, CDR2 YYNGEE. CDR3 residues: CASSVVDGNEQFF. For the CDR3, the DNA is TGTGCCAGCAGCGTAGTCGACGGAAATGAGCAGTTCTTC.

This clonotype has a count of ten or more. The chain has TRBV7-8 and TRBJ2-7; TRBD1 might be the D (5 bases). Trimming cost V 5 bases and J 4 bases, with 15 bases left between them. The germline V gene encodes CDR1 SGHVS and CDR2 FQNEAQ. The length of the CDR3 is 14 residues. CDR3 nucleotide sequence: TGTGCCAGCAGCGGGCACAGGCCTCCGTACGAGCAGTACGTC. This encodes CASSGHRPPYEQYV.

Ten or more counts support this clonotype. The CDR3 DNA follows: TGTGCCAGCAGCTTGGATCCCGGGACTAGCGGGGGATCTTACAATGAGCAGTTCTTC. Residues: CASSLDPGTSGGSYNEQFF. The chain has TRBV7-2 and TRBJ2-1, with 14 bases lining up with TRBD2. Trimming at V came to 3 bases and at J to 4 bases, leaving 11 bases not matched to a gene. CDR3 length: 19 amino acids. CDR1 is SGHTA and CDR2 is FQGNSA in the germline V gene.

V and J are TRBV6-5 and TRBJ2-7, with TRBD1 matching 8 bases. Germline V gene sequence: CDR1 MNHEY, CDR2 SVGAGI. This CDR3 is 14 amino acids long. With V trimmed by 4 bases and J by 0 bases, 2 bases remained unmatched. CDR3 sequence: CASSWTGSSYEQYF. CDR3 DNA sequence: TGTGCCAGCAGTTGGACAGGGAGCTCCTACGAGCAGTACTTC.

The chain recombines TRBV7-9 with TRBJ2-7; 9 bases line up with TRBD1. In germline, CDR1 is SEHNR, CDR2 FQNEAQ (reference sequence). This CDR3 region has 14 residues. J gave up 3 bases and V 5 bases, and 5 bases lay outside the gene matches. CDR3 sequence (DNA): TGTGCCAGCAGCGCGGGACAGGGTTACTACGAGCAGTACTTC. Protein: CASSAGQGYYEQYF. The full variable domain, with the rest looked up from reference TRBV7-9 and TRBJ2-7, is DTGVSQNPRHKITKRGQNVTFRCDPISEHNRLYWYRQTLGQGPEFLTYFQNEAQLEKSRLLSDRFSAERPKGSFSTLEIQRTEQGDSAMYLCASSAGQGYYEQYFGPGTRLTVT.

This clonotype was seen a handful of times. The chain uses TRBV7-3 and TRBJ1-5, with D possibly TRBD1 on 6 matching bases. Per germline, CDR1 SGHTA and CDR2 FQGTGA. V lost 4 bases to trimming and J lost 6 bases, with 13 bases between them. CDR3 size: 14 residues. The CDR3 is CASSSKGVGQPQHF. As DNA, the CDR3 is TGTGCCAGCAGCTCGAAGGGGGTAGGTCAGCCCCAGCATTTT.

This clonotype was seen many times. V gene TRBV7-2 combines with J gene TRBJ2-5; perhaps D is TRBD1 or TRBD2 (7 bases each). CDR1 is SGHTA and CDR2 is FQGNSA in the germline V gene. Trimming removed 4 bases at V and 5 bases at J, with 17 bases between. The CDR3 runs to 15 residues. This CDR3 reads CASSSRGGSRETQYF. The CDR3 region has the DNA TGTGCCAGCAGCTCCAGGGGGGGCAGTAGGGAGACCCAGTACTTC.

The chain links TRBV11-2 to TRBJ2-1, with D unresolved. The germline V gene encodes CDR1 SGHAT and CDR2 FQNNGV. The germline V and J ends were trimmed by 5 bases and 0 bases, with 14 bases remaining between them. The CDR3 consists of 16 residues. CDR3 residues: CASSLDPKGSYNEQFF. The CDR3 bases are TGTGCCAGCAGCCTCGACCCCAAGGGCTCCTACAATGAGCAGTTCTTC. Together with reference TRBV11-2 and TRBJ2-1, the CDR3 gives the full variable domain: EAGVAQSPRYKIIEKRQSVAFWCNPISGHATLYWYQQILGQGPKLLIQFQNNGVVDDSQLPKDRFSAERLKGVDSTLKIQPAKLEDSAVYLCASSLDPKGSYNEQFFGPGTRLTVL.

In its sample, this clonotype was seen a few times. This sequence joins TRBV6-4 and TRBJ1-6; D is undetermined. V was shortened by 0 bases and J by 9 bases, with 6 bases between the two germline ends. This CDR3 comprises 13 residues. Germline CDR1 MRHNA, CDR2 SNTAGT. The CDR3 DNA sequence: TGTGCCAGCAGTGACTCGACTACTTCACCCCTCCACTTT. It is translated as CASSDSTTSPLHF.

J is TRBJ1-2 and V is TRBV19, with 8 bases that match TRBD1. CDR1 is LNHDA and CDR2 is SQIVND in the germline V gene (reference sequence). There are 13 residues in the CDR3. V gave up 10 bases and J gave up 4 bases; unmatched junction bases: 8. CDR3 loop: CATGQGATYGYTF. As DNA, the CDR3 is TGTGCCACCGGGCAGGGGGCCACCTATGGCTACACCTTC.

The chain uses TRBV5-1 and TRBJ2-1, with TRBD2 identical over 11 bases. The V gene end was trimmed by 0 bases and the J gene end by 3 bases; junction bases not matched to a gene: 2. The CDR3 runs 16 residues. The germline CDR1 and CDR2 sequences are SGHRS and YFSETQ. CDR3 nucleotide sequence: TGCGCCAGCAGCTTGGTGGGACTAGCGGACTACAATGAGCAGTTCTTC. Translated: CASSLVGLADYNEQFF.

Ten or more counts support this clonotype. V gene TRBV7-6 combines with J gene TRBJ1-1, with TRBD1 identical over 7 bases. Germline V gene lookup returns CDR1 SGHVS and CDR2 FNYEAQ. The V segment lost 6 bases and the J segment 4 bases; nucleotides outside the gene matches: 14. This CDR3 has 16 residues. The CDR3 is CASSLRRGQGSTEAFF. In DNA, the CDR3 is TGTGCCAGCAGTTTAAGAAGGGGGCAGGGAAGCACTGAAGCTTTCTTT.

This sequence joins TRBV27 and TRBJ2-1, with no clear D. This CDR3 contains 13 residues. Trimming took 10 bases from V and 2 from J, leaving 12 bases between them. Germline CDR1 reads MNHEY; CDR2 reads SMNVEV (reference sequence). The CDR3 DNA sequence: TGTGCCACAGCCTACACGGCCTACAATGAGCAGTTCTTC. Translated: CATAYTAYNEQFF.

The V and J genes are TRBV3-1 and TRBJ2-7; TRBD1 matches 8 bases. The CDR3 loop spans 14 amino acids. J gave up 5 bases and V 2 bases, and 5 bases lay outside the gene matches. Germline-derived CDR1 and CDR2 are LGHDT and YNNKEL (reference sequence). The CDR3 coding sequence is TGTGCCAGCAGCCAAAATTCACAGGGGGACGAGCAGTACTTC. Its translation: CASSQNSQGDEQYF.

The chain links TRBV20-1 to TRBJ1-5, with a possible D match to TRBD1 (6 bases). The V end was cut by 0 bases, the J end by 4 bases, with 16 bases between. This CDR3 has 16 residues. Per the germline V gene, CDR1 is DFQATT and CDR2 is SNEGSKA (reference sequence). CDR3 DNA sequence: TGCAGTGCTAGAGATTTGACAGGAGCGGTAAATCAGCCCCAGCATTTT. It specifies CSARDLTGAVNQPQHF.

CDR3 coding DNA: TGTGCCAGCGGGGCTATCACAGATACGCAGTATTTT. Translated: CASGAITDTQYF. The V call is TRBV9, the J call TRBJ2-3; a possible D gene is TRBD1 (5 bases). Germline V CDR1 and CDR2: SGDLS, YYNGEE. The CDR3 has 12 residues. V dropped 7 bases and J dropped 2 bases, with 8 bases sitting between them. Variable domain in full (rest from reference TRBV9 and TRBJ2-3): DSGVTQTPKHLITATGQRVTLRCSPRSGDLSVYWYQQSLDQGLQFLIQYYNGEERAKGNILERFSAQQFPDLHSELNLSSLELGDSALYFCASGAITDTQYFGPGTRLTVL.